This T cell receptor (beta chain) comes out of a study of blood T cell repertoires in COVID-19. Looking at the study overall: COVID-19 samples, acute and convalescent, were from the United States, Italy and Spain.

The CDR3 contains 12 residues. Trimming shortened V by 4 bases and J by 10 bases, and 11 bases separated the two germline ends. In germline, CDR1 is MNHEY, CDR2 SVGEGT. As processed by the authors: Estimated nucleated cell counts came from reference gene primer amplification. Using immunoSEQ multiplex PCR, the repertoire was profiled, and TCRdb retains in-frame clones only, with some absent. D and trimming were read from the DNA, whereas the V and J calls and clone size are those reported in that table. Found here are approximately 85,000 clones, around 89% of them singletons; the top ten hold more than 3.5%.

This TCR came from a woman older than 75 with active or convalescent COVID-19. The sample comprised peripheral blood. The chain is built from TRBV6-2 or TRBV6-3 and TRBJ2-1; D is perhaps TRBD2 (7 bases). The DNA of the CDR3 is TGTGCCAGCAGTTGGGGGGGCCGAGAGCAGTTCTTC. Its translation: CASSWGGREQFF.